This TCR beta chain was captured in a study of T cells in Graves' hyperthyroidism and ophthalmopathy. Overall study findings and caveats: Blood samples included most of the expanded thyroid clonotypes exceeding 0.001. A model using 13 V-J features told ophthalmopathy apart from stable hyperthyroidism.

Investigators excluded patients with uncontrolled infection, other autoimmune disease, pregnancy or lactation. This clonotype was observed at least ten times. The antigen is undetermined. The TCR beta CDR3 regions underwent amplification using RNA transcripts as the source. HTBI primers were used for first-round RT-PCR of the TCR CDR3. TCRdb re-analysed the multiplex PCR reads in MiXCR, keeping a single row per CDR3 protein. The table includes hundreds of thousands of distinct CDR3 sequences, roughly 14% detected once. There are 15 residues in the CDR3. Per the germline V gene, CDR1 is SGHTA and CDR2 is FQGNSA. J gave up 0 bases and V 1 base, and 1 base lay outside the gene matches.

The receptor's source is a man between 18 and 29 years old with Graves' ophthalmopathy. V is TRBV7-2 and J is TRBJ2-3; 7 nucleotides align to TRBD2. The sequenced sample consisted of blood. CDR3 sequence: CASSLVGGSTDTQYF. Here the CDR3 DNA reads TGTGCCAGCAGCTTAGTCGGGGGGAGCACAGATACGCAGTATTTT.